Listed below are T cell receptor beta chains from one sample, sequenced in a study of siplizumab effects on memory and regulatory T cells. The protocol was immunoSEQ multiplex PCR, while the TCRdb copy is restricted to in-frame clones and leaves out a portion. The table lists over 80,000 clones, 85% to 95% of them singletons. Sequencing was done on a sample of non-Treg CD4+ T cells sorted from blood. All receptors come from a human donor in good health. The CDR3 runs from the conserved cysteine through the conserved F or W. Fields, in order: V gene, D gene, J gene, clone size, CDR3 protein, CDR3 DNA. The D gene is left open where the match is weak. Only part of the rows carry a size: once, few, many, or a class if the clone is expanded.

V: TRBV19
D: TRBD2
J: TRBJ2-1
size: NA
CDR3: CASRIQTSGTDNEQFF
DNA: TGTGCCAGTAGGATCCAAACTAGCGGGACAGACAATGAGCAGTTCTTC

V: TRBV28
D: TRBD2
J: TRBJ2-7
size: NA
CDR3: CASSTSGSASHEQYF
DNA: TGTGCCAGCAGTACAAGCGGGAGCGCTTCCCACGAGCAGTACTTC

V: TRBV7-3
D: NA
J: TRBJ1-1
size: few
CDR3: CASSLDGSLNTEAFF
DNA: TGTGCCAGCAGCTTAGATGGCAGTTTGAACACTGAAGCTTTCTTT

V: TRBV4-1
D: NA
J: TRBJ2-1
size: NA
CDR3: CASSQDPRADEQFF
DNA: TGCGCCAGCAGCCAAGATCCTCGGGCGGATGAGCAGTTCTTC

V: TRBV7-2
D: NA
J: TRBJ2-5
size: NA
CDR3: CASSLGTSQTQYF
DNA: TGTGCCAGCAGCTTAGGGACATCCCAGACCCAGTACTTC

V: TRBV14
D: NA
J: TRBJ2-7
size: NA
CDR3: CASGRGRYEQYF
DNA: TGTGCCAGCGGCAGGGGACGATACGAGCAGTACTTC

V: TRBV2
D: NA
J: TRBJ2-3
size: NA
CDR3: CASSSTARTDTQYF
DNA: TGTGCCAGCAGTTCGACGGCCCGCACAGATACGCAGTATTTT

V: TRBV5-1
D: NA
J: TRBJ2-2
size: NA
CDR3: CASSLGQPGELFF
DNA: TGCGCCAGCAGCTTGGGCCAGCCCGGGGAGCTGTTTTTT

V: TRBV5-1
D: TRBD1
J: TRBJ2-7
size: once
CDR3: CASRPGTGAYEQYF
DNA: TGCGCCAGCAGGCCCGGGACAGGGGCCTACGAGCAGTACTTC

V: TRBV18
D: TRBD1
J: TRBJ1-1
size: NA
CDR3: CASSPDRLAEAFF
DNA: TGTGCCAGCTCACCGGACAGGTTGGCTGAAGCTTTCTTT

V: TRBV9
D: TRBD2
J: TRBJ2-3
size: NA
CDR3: CASSVAAGVSYGTDTQYF
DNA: TGTGCCAGCAGCGTAGCTGCGGGAGTAAGTTATGGCACAGATACGCAGTATTTT

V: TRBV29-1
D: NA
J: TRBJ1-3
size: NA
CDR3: CSGDIGNTIYF
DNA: TGCAGCGGGGATATCGGAAACACCATATATTTT

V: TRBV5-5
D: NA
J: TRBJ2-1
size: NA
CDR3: CASSFGLGYNEQFF
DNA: TGTGCCAGCAGCTTTGGACTCGGCTACAATGAGCAGTTCTTC

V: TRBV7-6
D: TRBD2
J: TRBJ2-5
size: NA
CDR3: CASSLVTSGSGGFEQYF
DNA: TGTGCCAGCAGCTTAGTAACTAGCGGGAGTGGGGGATTTGAGCAGTACTTC

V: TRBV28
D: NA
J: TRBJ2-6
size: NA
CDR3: CASSLQGPGANVLTF
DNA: TGTGCCAGCAGTTTGCAGGGCCCTGGGGCCAACGTCCTGACTTTC

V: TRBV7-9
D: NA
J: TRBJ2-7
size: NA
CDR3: CASTPGRGGPSYEQYF
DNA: TGTGCCAGCACCCCTGGTCGGGGAGGTCCCTCCTACGAGCAGTACTTC

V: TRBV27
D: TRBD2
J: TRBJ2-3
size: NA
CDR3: CASSKRLAEGTDTQYF
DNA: TGTGCCAGCAGTAAGCGACTAGCGGAGGGCACAGATACGCAGTATTTT

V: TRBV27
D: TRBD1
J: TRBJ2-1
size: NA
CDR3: CASTLIYRGRGYEQFF
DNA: TGTGCCAGCACCCTGATATACAGGGGGCGCGGGTATGAGCAGTTCTTC

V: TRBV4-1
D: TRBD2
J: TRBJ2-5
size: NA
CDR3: CASSRYPGLAPLVRVVQYF
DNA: TGCGCCAGCAGCAGATATCCGGGACTAGCACCTCTGGTGAGAGTGGTCCAGTACTTC

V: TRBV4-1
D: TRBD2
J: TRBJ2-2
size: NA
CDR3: CASSPHLLAGVAGELFF
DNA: TGCGCCAGCAGCCCCCATCTCTTAGCGGGAGTGGCCGGGGAGCTGTTTTTT

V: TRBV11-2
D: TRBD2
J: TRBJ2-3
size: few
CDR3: CASSWTSGSKSDTQYF
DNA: TGTGCCAGCAGCTGGACTAGCGGGAGTAAGTCAGATACGCAGTATTTT

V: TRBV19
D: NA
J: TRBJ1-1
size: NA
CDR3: CASSIQTENTEAFF
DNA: TGTGCCAGTAGTATCCAGACAGAGAACACTGAAGCTTTCTTT

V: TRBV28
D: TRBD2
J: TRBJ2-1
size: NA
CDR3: CASSPFLSSGSGYNEQFF
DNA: TGTGCCAGCAGCCCCTTCCTCTCTAGCGGGAGTGGGTACAATGAGCAGTTCTTC

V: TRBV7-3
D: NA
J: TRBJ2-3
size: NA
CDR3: CASSFLGDTQYF
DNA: TGTGCCAGCAGCTTTTTGGGGGATACGCAGTATTTT

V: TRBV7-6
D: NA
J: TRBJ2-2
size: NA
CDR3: CASSLVVNGELFF
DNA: TGTGCCAGCAGCTTAGTGGTTAACGGGGAGCTGTTTTTT

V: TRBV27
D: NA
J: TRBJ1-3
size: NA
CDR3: CASSFSLGNTIYF
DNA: TGTGCCAGCAGTTTCTCCCTGGGAAACACCATATATTTT

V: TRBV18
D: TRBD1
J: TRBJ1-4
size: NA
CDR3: CASSRGQEEKLFF
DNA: TGTGCCAGCTCTCGCGGACAGGAAGAAAAACTGTTTTTT

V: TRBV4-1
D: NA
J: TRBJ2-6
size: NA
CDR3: CASSQDPGAGANVLTF
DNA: TGCGCCAGCAGCCAAGATCCCGGGGCTGGGGCCAACGTCCTGACTTTC

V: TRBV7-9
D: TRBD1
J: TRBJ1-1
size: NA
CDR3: CASSLDRGLTEAFF
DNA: TGTGCCAGCAGCTTGGACAGGGGGCTCACTGAAGCTTTCTTT

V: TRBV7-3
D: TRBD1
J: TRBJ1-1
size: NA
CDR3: CASSLGDRGTEAFF
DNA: TGTGCCAGCAGCTTAGGCGACAGGGGGACTGAAGCTTTCTTT

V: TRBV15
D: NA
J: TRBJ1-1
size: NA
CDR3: CATSRTGRPDTEAFF
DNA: TGTGCCACCAGCAGAACGGGACGCCCGGACACTGAAGCTTTCTTT

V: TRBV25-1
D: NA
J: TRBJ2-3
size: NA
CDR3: CASSEYPLVNTDTQYF
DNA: TGTGCCAGCAGTGAATATCCTCTGGTAAACACAGATACGCAGTATTTT

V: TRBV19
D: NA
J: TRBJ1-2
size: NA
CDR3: CASSIGGHYGYTF
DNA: TGTGCCAGTAGTATCGGGGGACACTATGGCTACACCTTC

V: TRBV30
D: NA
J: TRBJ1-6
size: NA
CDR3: CAWTPRYGRGNSPLHF
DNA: TGTGCCTGGACCCCGAGATACGGCAGGGGAAATTCACCCCTCCACTTT

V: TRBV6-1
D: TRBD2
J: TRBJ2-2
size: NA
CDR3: CASSLAGGGTGELFF
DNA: TGTGCCAGTTCACTAGCGGGAGGTGGGACCGGGGAGCTGTTTTTT

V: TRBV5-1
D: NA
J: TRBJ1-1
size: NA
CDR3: CASSLEMTAEAFF
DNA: TGCGCCAGCAGCTTAGAGATGACGGCTGAAGCTTTCTTT

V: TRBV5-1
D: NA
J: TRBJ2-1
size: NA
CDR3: CASSLTRATYNEQFF
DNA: TGCGCCAGCAGCTTGACCAGGGCCACATACAATGAGCAGTTCTTC

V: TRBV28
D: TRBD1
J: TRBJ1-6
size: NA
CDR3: CASSLPGQNGAPLHF
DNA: TGTGCCAGCAGTTTACCGGGACAGAACGGGGCACCCCTCCACTTT

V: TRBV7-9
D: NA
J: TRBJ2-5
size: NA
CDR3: CASSGLTGTETQYF
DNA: TGTGCCAGCAGCGGATTAACAGGGACGGAGACCCAGTACTTC

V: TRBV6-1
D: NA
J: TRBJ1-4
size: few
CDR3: CASKGPRGKLFF
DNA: TGTGCCAGCAAGGGCCCTCGAGGAAAACTGTTTTTT

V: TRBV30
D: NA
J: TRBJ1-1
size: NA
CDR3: CAWSGHLNTEAFF
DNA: TGTGCCTGGAGTGGACACCTGAACACTGAAGCTTTCTTT

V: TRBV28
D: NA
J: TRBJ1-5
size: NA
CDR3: CASNYDRRSQPQHF
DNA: TGTGCCAGCAACTATGACCGGAGAAGTCAGCCCCAGCATTTT

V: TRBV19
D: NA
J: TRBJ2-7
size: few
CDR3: CASSIASTPGYEQYF
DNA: TGTGCCAGTAGTATAGCGTCCACTCCAGGTTACGAGCAGTACTTC

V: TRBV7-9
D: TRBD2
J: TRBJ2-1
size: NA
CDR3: CASSSRGTSQYNEQFF
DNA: TGTGCCAGCAGCTCGCGGGGGACTAGCCAGTACAATGAGCAGTTCTTC

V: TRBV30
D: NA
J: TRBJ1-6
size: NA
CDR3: CAWSGQYSIPLHF
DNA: TGTGCCTGGAGTGGACAGTATTCTATCCCCCTCCACTTT

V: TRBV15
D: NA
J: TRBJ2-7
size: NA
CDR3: CATSRAGQGLYEQYF
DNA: TGTGCCACCAGCAGAGCGGGACAAGGGCTTTACGAGCAGTACTTC